These 12 T cell receptor beta chains came from one sample sequenced in a study of blood T cell repertoires in COVID-19. The assay was immunoSEQ multiplex PCR, and TCRdb's table has in-frame clones only and misses some. The top ten clones hold less than 3.5% of a sample with some 290,000 clones, roughly nine tenths of them seen once. Sample: peripheral blood. Receptor source: a woman between 25 and 40 years old with COVID-19, enrolled during active disease.

The genes are TRBV7-9 and TRBJ2-5; TRBD2 matches at 8 bases. Trimming at V came to 2 bases and at J to 1 base, leaving 9 bases not matched to a gene. The CDR3 extends over 17 amino acids. Germline values: CDR1 SEHNR, CDR2 FQNEAQ (reference sequence). The CDR3 reads CASSLSLGLAGQETQYF. Written as DNA, the CDR3 is TGTGCCAGCAGCTTATCCCTCGGGCTAGCGGGCCAAGAGACCCAGTACTTC.

This chain uses TRBV6-4 with TRBJ1-5; no clear D. Germline CDR1 MRHNA, CDR2 SNTAGT. The V end lost 5 bases, the J end lost 2 bases, and 7 bases lay between the germline ends. The CDR3 is 13 amino acids. This CDR3 reads CASSTQGNQPQHF. DNA for the CDR3: TGTGCCAGCAGTACCCAGGGCAATCAGCCCCAGCATTTT.

This rearrangement joins TRBV27 to TRBJ1-1, with a tentative D call TRBD1 (5 bases). Trimming took 6 bases from V and 1 from J, leaving 9 bases between them. This CDR3 has 13 amino acids. Germline V gives CDR1 MNHEY, CDR2 SMNVEV (reference sequence). CDR3 region: CASSRGENTEAFF. The CDR3 DNA reads as TGTGCCAGCAGCCGGGGGGAGAACACTGAAGCTTTCTTT.

This sequence joins TRBV30 and TRBJ1-5; 7 nucleotides match TRBD1. Germline values: CDR1 GTSNPN, CDR2 SVGIG (reference sequence). The CDR3 covers 14 residues. The V segment lost 2 bases and the J segment 3 bases; nucleotides outside the gene matches: 4. In nucleotides, the CDR3 is TGTGCCTGGAGTTCGGGACAGAACAATCAGCCCCAGCATTTT. Protein product: CAWSSGQNNQPQHF.

The genes are TRBV5-1 and TRBJ1-5; 8 bases are shared with TRBD1. The CDR3 covers 14 residues. Germline V gives CDR1 SGHRS, CDR2 YFSETQ. Losses at the gene ends were 4 bases for V and 9 bases for J; bases not matched to a gene: 9. CDR3: CASSLLQGGWPQHF. CDR3 sequence (DNA): TGCGCCAGCAGCCTGTTACAGGGGGGGTGGCCCCAGCATTTT.

The chain combines TRBV5-6 with TRBJ2-5, with TRBD1 matching 8 bases. With V trimmed by 4 bases and J by 3 bases, 5 bases remained unmatched. Looked up from germline, CDR1 is SGHDT and CDR2 is YYEEEE. The CDR3 length is 14 residues. CDR3 in amino acids: CASSRGTGKETQYF. Written as DNA, the CDR3 is TGTGCCAGCAGCAGGGGGACAGGAAAAGAGACCCAGTACTTC.

The gene calls are TRBV29-1 and TRBJ1-1; the D gene is possibly TRBD1 (5 bases). The CDR3 sequence is 13 residues long. With 3 bases removed from V and 1 base from J, the gap between germline ends came to 9 bases. From germline, CDR1 is SQVTM and CDR2 ANQGSEA. CDR3 DNA sequence: TGCAGCGTTGAGCAGGGTTGGAACACTGAAGCTTTCTTT. It codes for CSVEQGWNTEAFF.

The chain combines TRBV19 with TRBJ1-2, with 9 bases fitting TRBD1. V was pared by 4 bases and J by 7 bases, with 10 bases of the junction left unmatched. CDR1 is LNHDA, CDR2 SQIVND, per germline (reference sequence). The CDR3 is 15 amino acids. The DNA for the CDR3 is TGTGCCAGTAGTACCCGGACAGGGGAAAGGAGTGGCTACACCTTC. It translates to CASSTRTGERSGYTF.

The chain combines TRBV5-6 with TRBJ1-6; D call uncertain. The V gene lost 0 bases and the J gene lost 3 bases, with 10 bases spanning the gap. The CDR3 runs to 16 residues. Per the germline V gene, CDR1 is SGHDT and CDR2 is YYEEEE. CDR3 amino acids: CASSLGFVGYNSPLHF. The CDR3 DNA follows: TGTGCCAGCAGCTTGGGGTTCGTCGGCTATAATTCACCCCTCCACTTT.

This chain joins TRBV2 and TRBJ2-5, with TRBD2 matching 11 bases. Germline CDR1 SNHLY, CDR2 FYNNEI. V gave up 11 bases and J gave up 5 bases; unmatched junction bases: 13. The CDR3 runs to 15 residues. The CDR3 reads CASAGGLAGGETQYF. In DNA, the CDR3 is TGTGCCTCAGCAGGCGGGCTAGCGGGAGGCGAGACCCAGTACTTC.

The V gene is TRBV2, the J gene TRBJ2-2; D unclear. This CDR3 contains 14 residues. V was pared by 7 bases and J by 0 bases, with 9 bases between. The germline CDR1 and CDR2 sequences are SNHLY and FYNNEI. CDR3 protein: CASMERPNTGELFF. In nucleotides, the CDR3 is TGTGCCAGCATGGAGAGGCCGAACACCGGGGAGCTGTTTTTT.

The rearrangement joins TRBV19 to TRBJ1-1; D not certain. Trimming left V 5 bases short and J 1 base short, with 14 bases between. The germline gives CDR1 LNHDA, CDR2 SQIVND (reference sequence). The CDR3 is made up of 15 amino acids. The CDR3 loop reads CASSASTRGNTEAFF. The CDR3 nucleotides are TGTGCCAGTAGTGCCTCTACCAGAGGGAACACTGAAGCTTTCTTT.